Here is one TCR beta chain with its context. As yet, its antigen is unknown. This entry comes from a study of CD8 T cells in Susac syndrome. Across the study: Patients with Susac syndrome were, at the time of blood collection, therapy-naive, maintained on corticosteroids, or maintained on intravenous immunoglobulin alone. Overall study findings and caveats: Clonal expansion was not seen in any Susac syndrome CD4+ T cell repertoire.

After extraction with the RNeasy kit, roughly 0.45 to 1 ug of the RNA was reverse transcribed using random hexamers. The CDR3 of TCR beta was amplified by immunoSEQ multiplex PCR across 54 Vbeta and 13 Jbeta. TCRdb fed the immunoSEQ multiplex PCR reads into MiXCR, producing one record per CDR3 protein. This table holds tens of thousands of distinct CDR3 sequences, over 90% found once. Sequencing was done on a sample of CD4+ T cells from PBMCs. The clonotype comes from a human donor with Susac syndrome.

The CDR3 loop reads CASSRAGTSAFF. CDR3 in DNA: TGTGCCAGCAGCCGTGCCGGGACGTCGGCTTTCTTT. The chain employs TRBV12-3 or TRBV12-4 and TRBJ1-1, with D possibly TRBD1 on 5 matching bases. This CDR3 has 12 residues. Trimming took off 6 bases at V and 11 bases at J, with 16 bases between the two ends.